The present T cell receptor beta chain was sequenced within a study of neurological immune-mediated disorders. Study-wide points: None of the CDR3 amino acid sequences in expanded clones turned up in more than one subject, which points to private repertoires in all groups.

TCRdb processed the 5' RACE reads anew with MiXCR; each CDR3 protein has one entry. The sample includes tens of thousands of distinct CDR3 sequences, roughly 4.8% of them seen just once. Sorted libraries were made with about a million CD4+ or CD8+ T cells. In this sample, this clonotype turned up many times. Its target is not known. The CDR3 sequence is 18 residues long. The germline V gene encodes CDR1 MGHRA and CDR2 YSYEKL. V was trimmed by 2 bases and J by 0 bases, leaving 19 bases between them. The receptor was isolated from a young man in good health. V is TRBV4-1 and J is TRBJ1-2, with D tentatively TRBD1 (5 bases). The sample comprised CD4+ T cells from blood. The chain's CDR3 is CASSQSDAGAAANYGYTF. The CDR3 DNA reads TGCGCCAGCAGCCAAAGCGACGCCGGGGCGGCCGCTAACTATGGCTACACCTTC.